Below, 10 T cell receptor beta chains from the same sample are listed, as sequenced in a study of T cells after yellow fever vaccination. TCRdb processed the 5' RACE reads anew with MiXCR; each CDR3 protein has one entry. Of around 25,000 distinct CDR3 sequences detected, 4% to 5.5% appear once; the ten largest clones hold around two fifths. The specimen comprised PBMCs, either bulk or a sorted T-cell subset (CD4+, CD8+, memory, or dextramer-sorted; not recorded which), sampled on the day of the yellow fever booster vaccination. These receptor sequences come from a man aged 18 to 30 who received the YFV17D yellow fever vaccine.

In this sample, this clonotype turned up many times. The rearrangement joins TRBV5-1 to TRBJ1-1; possible D gene TRBD1, 5 bases. Trimming removed 6 bases at V and 3 bases at J, with 18 bases between. Germline V gene sequence: CDR1 SGHRS, CDR2 YFSETQ. This CDR3 has 15 residues. The DNA of the CDR3 is TGCGCCAGCAAGGAACCTCGCGTAGGGGACACTGAAGCTTTCTTT. Translated: CASKEPRVGDTEAFF.

Many counts were recorded for this clonotype. The rearrangement joins TRBV20-1 to TRBJ2-6, with TRBD1 as a possible D gene (5 bases). The CDR3 totals 16 residues. V lost 6 bases and J lost 0, with 15 bases in between. Germline V gene lookup returns CDR1 DFQATT and CDR2 SNEGSKA (reference sequence). This CDR3 reads CSASRTGISGANVLTF. The CDR3 DNA follows: TGCAGTGCCAGCCGAACAGGTATCTCTGGGGCCAACGTCCTGACTTTC.

This clonotype has at least ten counts. The chain joins TRBV7-2 to TRBJ2-3; D uncertain. The germline V gene encodes CDR1 SGHTA and CDR2 FQGNSA. V was shortened by 1 base and J by 6 bases, with 8 bases between the two germline ends. CDR3 size: 13 residues. For the CDR3, the DNA is TGTGCCAGCAGCTTAGAGTCTTGGGATACGCAGTATTTT. Protein sequence: CASSLESWDTQYF.

This clonotype was counted at least ten times. This chain connects TRBV10-2 to TRBJ1-1; D is unclear. V lost 4 bases and J 0 bases, leaving 6 bases between the germline ends. The CDR3 has 13 amino acids. CDR1 is WSHSY and CDR2 is SAAADI in the germline V gene. The CDR3 loop is CASSGGVNTEAFF. The CDR3 DNA reads TGCGCCAGCAGTGGGGGAGTGAACACTGAAGCTTTCTTT.

This clonotype was recorded a few times. The chain couples TRBV5-4 to TRBJ2-3; 12 bases map to TRBD1. CDR1 is SGHNT, CDR2 YYREEE, per germline (reference sequence). V shed 5 bases, J shed 1 base, and the junction held 8 bases outside the gene matches. The CDR3 covers 17 residues. CDR3 in amino acids: CASRPGTGGEGTDTQYF. As DNA, the CDR3 is TGTGCCAGCAGGCCGGGGACAGGGGGCGAGGGCACAGATACGCAGTATTTT.

This clonotype came up many times. This sequence joins TRBV12-3 or TRBV12-4 and TRBJ1-2; a weak D match, TRBD1 (5 bases). The CDR3 has 14 residues. The V end lost 3 bases, the J end lost 8 bases, and 16 bases lay between the germline ends. The CDR3 region has the DNA TGTGCCAGCAGTTTGGAGGGTAGGGGTAGCGGCTACACCTTC. It yields the protein CASSLEGRGSGYTF.

This clonotype was detected ten times or more. The chain uses TRBV20-1 and TRBJ2-1, with D perhaps matching TRBD1 (6 bases). Trimming cost V 2 bases and J 3 bases, with 11 bases left between them. Germline V lookup: CDR1 DFQATT, CDR2 SNEGSKA (reference sequence). This CDR3 region has 14 residues. The CDR3 is CSARPQTGYNEQFF. DNA for the CDR3: TGCAGTGCTAGACCTCAGACAGGCTACAATGAGCAGTTCTTC.

This clonotype was picked up many times. This chain uses TRBV28 with TRBJ2-3; 8 bases align to TRBD2. The V segment lost 5 bases and the J segment 0 bases; nucleotides outside the gene matches: 7. The V gene's germline CDR1 is MDHEN and CDR2 SYDVKM. CDR3 length equals 16 residues. CDR3 bases: TGTGCCAGCAGTATTTTAGCGGGGACCAGCACAGATACGCAGTATTTT. This translates into CASSILAGTSTDTQYF.

Many counts were recorded for this clonotype. This chain joins TRBV6-5 and TRBJ1-5; the D is unclear. Trimming removed 10 bases from V and 0 bases from J, with 10 bases in between. The CDR3 runs to 13 residues. Germline V CDR1 and CDR2: MNHEY, SVGAGI. In nucleotides, the CDR3 is TGTGCCACGAGACGGTATAGCAATCAGCCCCAGCATTTT. Its protein is CATRRYSNQPQHF.

This clonotype was observed at least ten times. This chain uses TRBV5-1 with TRBJ1-3, with 9 positions matching TRBD1. This CDR3 spans 16 amino acids. Germline CDR1 is SGHRS and CDR2 is YFSETQ. The V gene end was trimmed by 4 bases and the J gene end by 0 bases; junction bases not matched to a gene: 5. CDR3 sequence reads: CASSGTGTSSGNTIYF. The CDR3 region has the DNA TGCGCCAGCAGCGGGACAGGGACTAGCTCTGGAAACACCATATATTTT.